This T cell receptor (beta chain) appears in the sequencing data of a study of T-cell memory formation after mild COVID-19. Whole-study context: Among the donors, TCR clusters were largely specific to each donor. General observations from the study: Whereas later expanders leaned CD4+, clones contracting day 15 to 85 showed a balanced CD4/CD8 makeup. That cross-reactive memory joined was suggested by some responding clones appearing in pre-infection memory.

Each CDR3 protein gets one entry after TCRdb re-called the 5' RACE reads with MiXCR. The data contain tens of thousands of distinct CDR3 sequences, more than 20% of them singletons. From germline, CDR1 is SGHRS and CDR2 YFSETQ. The CDR3 runs 15 residues. V was pared by 4 bases and J by 0 bases, with 13 bases between. This clonotype has a count of ten or more. Antigen: not known. This receptor was identified in an adult who had mild COVID-19 (a few samples of this study predate the infection). Cell type and time point are not known. The sequencing sample was made of PBMCs or a T cell subset sorted from them (not recorded which). The chain uses TRBV5-1 and TRBJ2-5; D may be TRBD2 (7 bases). The CDR3 sequence is CASSPSGGHQETQYF. DNA for the CDR3: TGCGCCAGCAGCCCCTCCGGGGGGCACCAAGAGACCCAGTACTTC.